Here is one T cell receptor beta chain with its context. Its antigen target is currently unknown. Base qualities are missing; no much larger clone stands one base away. The data were taken from a study of blood T cell repertoires in COVID-19 (dated by TCRdb to the early 2020s). Looking at the study overall: The collaborator samples originated in the United States, Italy and Spain and spanned the acute and convalescent phases of COVID-19. The prospective study material was composed of cDNA or gDNA derived from T cells, B-cell-depleted T cells, or PBMCs. Deeply sampled blood TCRbeta repertoires from subjects exposed to, actively infected with, or recovered from COVID-19 were included in the dataset. The repertoires were released in a freely available public database meant as a resource for research on the immune response to SARS-CoV-2. The samples were drawn from the first 160 participants of the ongoing ImmuneRACE study and from 950 to 1,500 subjects provided by 6 global collaborators. A de-identified subject ID, COVID-19 status, age in years and sex were almost always included in the sample metadata. Where available, HLA class I and class II types were obtained from metadata supplied by the sample provider rather than from assay-based typing. General conclusions and limits of the study: How much clinical and demographic metadata was included differed by source and by participant, and the metadata was provided uncurated.

The germline V gene (reference sequence) provides CDR1 LGHDT and CDR2 YNNKEL. The CDR3 starts with the cysteine, ends with the phenylalanine, and has 12 residues. Left in the record is the CDR3 DNA by itself, 36 bases read in frame from the first base. V lost 4 bases and J lost 5 bases; the stretch between them is 8 bases long. TCRbeta CDR3 regions were amplified from genomic DNA using the immunoSEQ Assay, a bias-controlled multiplex PCR. The paper's processing steps were these. The number of nucleated cells in each sample was estimated by amplification of reference gene primers within the assay. To quantify the absolute abundance of each unique TCRbeta CDR3 rearrangement, sequence reads were collapsed and filtered. For each sample, productive Simpson clonality was calculated as the square root of Simpson's diversity index over productive rearrangements. In TCRdb, the immuneACCESS table is reduced to in-frame sequences with V and J assigned. These tables do not hold every clone; where another copy was compared, an unresolved V gene accounts for under half, and the others remain unexplained. V and J calls and clone size are given by that table; D and trimming were obtained from the DNA. The sample has some 70,000 clones on record, 65% to 85% of them singletons. Around 4.1% of the sample belongs to the ten largest clones.

Collaborating institutions collected whole blood in K2EDTA tubes following their own protocols. For TCRbeta analysis, collaborators shipped samples as frozen whole blood, isolated PBMCs, or DNA extracted from either of those sample types. This clonotype was sampled from a woman aged 60-75 years with acute or convalescent COVID-19. The chain is encoded by TRBV3-1 (or the pseudogene TRBV3-2) joined to TRBJ1-1, with the D gene not clear enough to name. Sequencing was done on a sample of peripheral blood. The CDR3 has the sequence CASSRGVTEAFF. The DNA sequence is as follows: TGTGCCAGCAGCCGCGGGGTAACTGAAGCTTTCTTT.